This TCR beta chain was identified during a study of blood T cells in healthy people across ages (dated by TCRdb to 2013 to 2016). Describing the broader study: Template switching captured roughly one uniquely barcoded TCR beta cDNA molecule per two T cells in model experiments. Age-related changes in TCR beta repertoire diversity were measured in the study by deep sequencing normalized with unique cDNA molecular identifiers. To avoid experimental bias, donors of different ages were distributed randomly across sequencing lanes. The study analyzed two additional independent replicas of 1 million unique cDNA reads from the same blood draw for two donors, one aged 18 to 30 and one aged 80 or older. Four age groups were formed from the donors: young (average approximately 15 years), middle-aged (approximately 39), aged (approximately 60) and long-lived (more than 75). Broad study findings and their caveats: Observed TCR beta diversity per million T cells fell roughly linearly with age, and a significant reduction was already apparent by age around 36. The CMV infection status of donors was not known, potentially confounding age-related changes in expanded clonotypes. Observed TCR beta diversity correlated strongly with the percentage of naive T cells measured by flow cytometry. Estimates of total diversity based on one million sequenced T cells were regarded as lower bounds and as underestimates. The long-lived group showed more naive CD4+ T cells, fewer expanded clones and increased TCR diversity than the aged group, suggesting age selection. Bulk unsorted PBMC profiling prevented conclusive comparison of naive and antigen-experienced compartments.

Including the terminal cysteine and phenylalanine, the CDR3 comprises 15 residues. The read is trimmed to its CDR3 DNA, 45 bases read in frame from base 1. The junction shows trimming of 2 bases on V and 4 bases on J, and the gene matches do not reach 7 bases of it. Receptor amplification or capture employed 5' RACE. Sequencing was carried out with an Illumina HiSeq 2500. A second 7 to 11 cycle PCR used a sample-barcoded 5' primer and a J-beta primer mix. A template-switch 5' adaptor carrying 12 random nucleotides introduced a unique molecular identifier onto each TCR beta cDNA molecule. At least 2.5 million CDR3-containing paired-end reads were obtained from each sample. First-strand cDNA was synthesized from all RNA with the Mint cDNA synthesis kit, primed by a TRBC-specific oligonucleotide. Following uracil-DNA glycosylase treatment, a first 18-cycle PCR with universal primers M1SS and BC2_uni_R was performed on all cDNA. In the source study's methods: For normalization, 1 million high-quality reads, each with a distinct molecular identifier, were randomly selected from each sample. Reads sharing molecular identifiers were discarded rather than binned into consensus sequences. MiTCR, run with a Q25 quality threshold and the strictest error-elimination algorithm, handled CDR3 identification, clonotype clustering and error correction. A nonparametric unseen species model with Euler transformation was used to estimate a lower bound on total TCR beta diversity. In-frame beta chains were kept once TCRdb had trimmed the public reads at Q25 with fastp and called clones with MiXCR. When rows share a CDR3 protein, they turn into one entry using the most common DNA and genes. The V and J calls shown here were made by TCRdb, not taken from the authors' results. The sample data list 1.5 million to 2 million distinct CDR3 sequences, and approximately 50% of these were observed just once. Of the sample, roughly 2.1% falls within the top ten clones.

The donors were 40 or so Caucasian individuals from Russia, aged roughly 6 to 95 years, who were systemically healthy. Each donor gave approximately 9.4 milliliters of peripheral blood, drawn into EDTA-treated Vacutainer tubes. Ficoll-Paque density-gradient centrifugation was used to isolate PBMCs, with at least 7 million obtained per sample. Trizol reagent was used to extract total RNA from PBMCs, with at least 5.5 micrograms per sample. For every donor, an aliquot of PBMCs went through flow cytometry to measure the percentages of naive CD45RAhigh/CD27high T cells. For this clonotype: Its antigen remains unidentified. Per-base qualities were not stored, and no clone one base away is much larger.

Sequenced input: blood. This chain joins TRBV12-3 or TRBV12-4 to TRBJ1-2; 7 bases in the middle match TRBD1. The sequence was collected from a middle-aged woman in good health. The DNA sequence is TGTGCCAGCAGTTTAATCGAGGGGGCGCGCTATGGCTACACCTTC. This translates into CASSLIEGARYGYTF.